This T cell receptor beta chain was profiled in a study of early T cells in non-severe SARS-CoV-2 infection. This CDR3 comprises 16 residues. V lost 2 bases to trimming and J lost 2 bases, with 15 bases between them. Individually, cDNA molecules had unique molecular identifiers attached to them. Each CDR3 protein gets one entry after TCRdb re-called the 5' RACE reads with MiXCR. The profile shows roughly 67,000 distinct CDR3 sequences, approximately 12% of them singletons. This clonotype was counted only a few times. The TCR sequence derives from an adult who was a healthcare worker with PCR-confirmed SARS-CoV-2 infection or an uninfected control (not recorded which). The chain couples TRBV12-3 or TRBV12-4 to TRBJ1-2; no definite D call. The sequenced sample was whole blood. The chain's CDR3 is CASSLKVSETNYGYTF. The CDR3 bases are TGTGCCAGCAGTTTAAAGGTCAGCGAGACAAACTATGGCTACACCTTC.